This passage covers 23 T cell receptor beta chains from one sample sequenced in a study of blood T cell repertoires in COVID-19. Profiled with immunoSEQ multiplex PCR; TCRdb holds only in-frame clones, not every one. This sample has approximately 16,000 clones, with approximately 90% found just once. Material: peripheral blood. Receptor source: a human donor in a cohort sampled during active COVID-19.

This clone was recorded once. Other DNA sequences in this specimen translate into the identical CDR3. CDR3 coding DNA: TGCGCCAGCAGCTTGGGGCGGGGGGACACTGAAGCTTTCTTT. Protein: CASSLGRGDTEAFF. V gene TRBV5-1 combines with J gene TRBJ1-1; a weak D match, TRBD1 (5 bases). CDR3 length: 14 residues. V lost 0 bases and J lost 3, with 9 bases in between. Germline-derived CDR1 and CDR2 are SGHRS and YFSETQ.

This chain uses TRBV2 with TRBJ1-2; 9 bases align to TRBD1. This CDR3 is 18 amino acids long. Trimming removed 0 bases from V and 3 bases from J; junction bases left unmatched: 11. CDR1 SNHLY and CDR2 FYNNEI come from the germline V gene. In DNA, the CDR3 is TGTGCCAGCAGTGAAGCGTACGACAGGGGGACAGGAGACTATGGCTACACCTTC. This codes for CASSEAYDRGTGDYGYTF.

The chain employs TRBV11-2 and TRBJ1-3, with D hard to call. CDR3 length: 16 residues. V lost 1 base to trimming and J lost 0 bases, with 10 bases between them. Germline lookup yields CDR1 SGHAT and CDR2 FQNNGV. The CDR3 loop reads CASSLGRPISGNTIYF. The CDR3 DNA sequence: TGTGCCAGCAGCTTAGGGCGGCCGATCTCTGGAAACACCATATATTTT. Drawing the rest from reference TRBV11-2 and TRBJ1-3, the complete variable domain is EAGVAQSPRYKIIEKRQSVAFWCNPISGHATLYWYQQILGQGPKLLIQFQNNGVVDDSQLPKDRFSAERLKGVDSTLKIQPAKLEDSAVYLCASSLGRPISGNTIYFGEGSWLTVV.

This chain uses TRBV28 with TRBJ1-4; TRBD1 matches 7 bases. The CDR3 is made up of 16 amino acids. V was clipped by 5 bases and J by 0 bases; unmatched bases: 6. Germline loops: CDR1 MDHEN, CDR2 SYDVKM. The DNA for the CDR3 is TGTGCCAGCAGTCCCCTTACAGGGGCAACTAATGAAAAACTGTTTTTT. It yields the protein CASSPLTGATNEKLFF.

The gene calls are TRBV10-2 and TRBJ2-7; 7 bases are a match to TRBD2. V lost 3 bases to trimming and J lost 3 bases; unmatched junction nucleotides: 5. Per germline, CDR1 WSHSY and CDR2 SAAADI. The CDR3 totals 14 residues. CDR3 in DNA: TGCGCCAGCAGTGAATCGGGGGGTATCTACGAGCAGTACTTC. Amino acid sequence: CASSESGGIYEQYF.

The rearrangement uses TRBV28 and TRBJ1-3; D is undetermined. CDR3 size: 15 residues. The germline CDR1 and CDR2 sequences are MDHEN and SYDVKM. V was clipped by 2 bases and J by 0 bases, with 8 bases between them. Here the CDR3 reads CASSLTFPSGNTIYF. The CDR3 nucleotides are TGTGCCAGCAGTTTAACTTTCCCCTCTGGAAACACCATATATTTT.

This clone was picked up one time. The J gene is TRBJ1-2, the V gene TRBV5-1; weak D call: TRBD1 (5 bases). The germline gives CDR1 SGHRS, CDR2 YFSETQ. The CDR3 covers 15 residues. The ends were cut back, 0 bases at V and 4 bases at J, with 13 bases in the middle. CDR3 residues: CASSLAWADSYGYTF. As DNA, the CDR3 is TGCGCCAGCAGCTTGGCCTGGGCCGACAGCTATGGCTACACCTTC.

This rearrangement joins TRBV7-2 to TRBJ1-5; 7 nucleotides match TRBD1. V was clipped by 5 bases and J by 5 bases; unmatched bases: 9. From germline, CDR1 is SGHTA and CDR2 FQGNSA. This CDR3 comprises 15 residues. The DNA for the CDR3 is TGTGCCAGCAGCGCATTTAGGGACAGCTATCAGCCCCAGCATTTT. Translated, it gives CASSAFRDSYQPQHF.

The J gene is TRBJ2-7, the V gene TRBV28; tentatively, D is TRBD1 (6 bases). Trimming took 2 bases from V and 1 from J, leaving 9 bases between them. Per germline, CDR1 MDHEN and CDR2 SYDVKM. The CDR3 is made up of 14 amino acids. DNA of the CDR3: TGTGCCAGCAGTTTAGACAGGAGATCCTACGAGCAGTACTTC. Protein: CASSLDRRSYEQYF.

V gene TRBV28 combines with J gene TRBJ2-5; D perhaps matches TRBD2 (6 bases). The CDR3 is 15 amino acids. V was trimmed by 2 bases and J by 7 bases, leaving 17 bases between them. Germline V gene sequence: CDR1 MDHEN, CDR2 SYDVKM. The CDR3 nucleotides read TGTGCCAGCAGTTTAGCGGGGACCCGGTTGGGGACCCAGTACTTC. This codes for CASSLAGTRLGTQYF.

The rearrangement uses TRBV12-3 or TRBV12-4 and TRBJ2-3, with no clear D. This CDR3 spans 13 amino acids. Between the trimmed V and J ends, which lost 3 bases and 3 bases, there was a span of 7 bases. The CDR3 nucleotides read TGTGCCAGCAGTTTTGGCGGAACAGATACGCAGTATTTT. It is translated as CASSFGGTDTQYF.

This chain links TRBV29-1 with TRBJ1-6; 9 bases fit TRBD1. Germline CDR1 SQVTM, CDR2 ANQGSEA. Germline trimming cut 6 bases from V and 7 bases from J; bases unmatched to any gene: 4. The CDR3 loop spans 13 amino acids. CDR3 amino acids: CSVQTGGNSPLHF. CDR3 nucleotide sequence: TGCAGCGTACAGACAGGGGGGAATTCACCCCTCCACTTT.

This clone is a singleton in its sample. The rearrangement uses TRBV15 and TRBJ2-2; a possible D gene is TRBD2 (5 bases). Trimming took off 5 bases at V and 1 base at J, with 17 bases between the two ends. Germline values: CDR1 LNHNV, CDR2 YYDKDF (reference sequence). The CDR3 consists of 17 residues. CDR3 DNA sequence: TGTGCCACCAGCCCCGCTGGTACGGGGAGGAACACCGGGGAGCTGTTTTTT. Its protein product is CATSPAGTGRNTGELFF. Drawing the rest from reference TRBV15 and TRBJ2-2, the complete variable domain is DAMVIQNPRYQVTQFGKPVTLSCSQTLNHNVMYWYQQKSSQAPKLLFHYYDKDFNNEADTPDNFQSRRPNTSFCFLDIRSPGLGDTAMYLCATSPAGTGRNTGELFFGEGSRLTVL.

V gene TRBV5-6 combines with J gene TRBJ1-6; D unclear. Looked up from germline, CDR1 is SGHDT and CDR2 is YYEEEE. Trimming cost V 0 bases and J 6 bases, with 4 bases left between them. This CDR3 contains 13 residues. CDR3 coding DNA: TGTGCCAGCAGCTTGGCAGGTAATTCACCCCTCCACTTT. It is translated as CASSLAGNSPLHF.

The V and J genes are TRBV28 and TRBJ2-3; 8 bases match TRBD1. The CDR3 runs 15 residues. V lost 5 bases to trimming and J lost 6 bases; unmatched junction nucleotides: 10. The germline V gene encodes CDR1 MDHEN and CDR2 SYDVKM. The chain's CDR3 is CASSPPGQVIDTQYF. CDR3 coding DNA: TGTGCCAGCAGTCCTCCGGGACAGGTCATTGATACGCAGTATTTT.

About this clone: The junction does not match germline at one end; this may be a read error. The DNA of the CDR3 is TGTGCCGGCAGTCACCCGGGACAGACGAACACTGAAGCTTTCTTT. It translates to CAGSHPGQTNTEAFF. The chain couples TRBV28 to TRBJ1-1, with 7 bases lining up with TRBD1. Germline CDR1 and CDR2: MDHEN and SYDVKM. The CDR3 extends over 15 amino acids.

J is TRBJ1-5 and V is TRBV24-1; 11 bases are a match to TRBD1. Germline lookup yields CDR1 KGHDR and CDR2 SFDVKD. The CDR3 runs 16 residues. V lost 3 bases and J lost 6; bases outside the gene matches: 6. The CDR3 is CATSDRGTGGIQPQHF. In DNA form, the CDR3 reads TGTGCCACCAGTGATCGAGGGACAGGGGGGATTCAGCCCCAGCATTTT.

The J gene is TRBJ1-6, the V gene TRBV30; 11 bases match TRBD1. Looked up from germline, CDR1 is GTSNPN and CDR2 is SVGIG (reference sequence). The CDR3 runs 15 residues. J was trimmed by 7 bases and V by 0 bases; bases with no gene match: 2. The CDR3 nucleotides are TGTGCCTGGAGTGTACGGACAGGGGGCAATTCACCCCTCCACTTT. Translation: CAWSVRTGGNSPLHF.

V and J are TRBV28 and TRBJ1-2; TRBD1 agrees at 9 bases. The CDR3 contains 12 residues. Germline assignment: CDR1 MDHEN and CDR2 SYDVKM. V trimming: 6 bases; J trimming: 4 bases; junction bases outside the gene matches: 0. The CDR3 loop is CASRTGGYGYTF. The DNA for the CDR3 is TGTGCCAGCAGGACAGGGGGCTATGGCTACACCTTC.

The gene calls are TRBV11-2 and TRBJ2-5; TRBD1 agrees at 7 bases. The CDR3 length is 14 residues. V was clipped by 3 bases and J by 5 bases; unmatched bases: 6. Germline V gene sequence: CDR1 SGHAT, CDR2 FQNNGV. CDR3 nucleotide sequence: TGTGCCAGCAGCTTCCAACAGGGGCGGGAGACCCAGTACTTC. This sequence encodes CASSFQQGRETQYF.

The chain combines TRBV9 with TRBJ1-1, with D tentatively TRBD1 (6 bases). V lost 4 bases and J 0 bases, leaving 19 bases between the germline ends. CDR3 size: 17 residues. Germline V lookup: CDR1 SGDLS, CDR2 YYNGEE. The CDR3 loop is CASSPSPGTFMNTEAFF. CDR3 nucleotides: TGTGCCAGCAGCCCAAGTCCCGGGACATTTATGAACACTGAAGCTTTCTTT.

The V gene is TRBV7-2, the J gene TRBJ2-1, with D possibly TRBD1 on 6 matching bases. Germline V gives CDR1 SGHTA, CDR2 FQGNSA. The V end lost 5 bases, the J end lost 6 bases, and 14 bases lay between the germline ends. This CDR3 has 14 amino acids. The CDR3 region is CASSPRRGGNEQFF. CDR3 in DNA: TGTGCCAGCAGCCCCCGGCGAGGGGGCAATGAGCAGTTCTTC.

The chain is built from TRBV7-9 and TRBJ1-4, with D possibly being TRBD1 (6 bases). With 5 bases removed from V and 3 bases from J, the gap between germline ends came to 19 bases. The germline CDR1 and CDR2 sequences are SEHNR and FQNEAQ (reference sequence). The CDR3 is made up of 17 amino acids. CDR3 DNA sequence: TGTGCCAGCAGCCAGTTACAGGGATTCAGGGCTAATGAAAAACTGTTTTTT. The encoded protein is CASSQLQGFRANEKLFF.